This is a list of T cell receptor beta chains from one sample in a study of cytomegalovirus exposure and HLA in healthy donors. The table came from immunoSEQ multiplex PCR; TCRdb's copy has only in-frame clones and leaves some out. The sample lists roughly 150,000 clones, just under 85% occurring once. Material: PBMCs. The receptors here all came from a young man in good health and CMV-seropositive. The CDR3 runs from the conserved cysteine through the conserved F or W. A D gene is named only where the DNA matches it firmly. For some rows the clone size is stated as once, few or many, or as a class when expanded; others skip it.

TRBV25-1	-	-	TRBJ1-4	TGTGCCACCCAAGGGGTGGCTAATGAAAAACTGTTTTTT	CATQGVANEKLFF
TRBV5-1	-	-	TRBJ2-1	TGCGCCAGCAGCTTGGAGGGACAATACAATGAGCAGTTCTTC	CASSLEGQYNEQFF
TRBV6-1	TRBD1	-	TRBJ2-1	TGTGCCAGCAACCCGGACAGGGCCTACACGAATGAGCAGTTCTTC	CASNPDRAYTNEQFF
TRBV5-4	-	-	TRBJ1-2	TGTGCCAGCAGCTTTATGGCAAACTATGGCTACACCTTC	CASSFMANYGYTF
TRBV7-2	-	-	TRBJ1-4	TGTGCCAGCAGCGAAGCACGGGGGGAAAAACTGTTTTTT	CASSEARGEKLFF
TRBV2	-	-	TRBJ1-1	TGTGCCAGCACTGGGACATCCTTCACTGAAGCTTTCTTT	CASTGTSFTEAFF
TRBV11-2	-	-	TRBJ2-7	TGTGCCAGCAGTGTAAGAGGAAACTTCCACGAGCAGTACTTC	CASSVRGNFHEQYF
TRBV29-1	-	-	TRBJ1-2	TGCAGCGTTTCCGACAGAGCTAATGGCTACACCTTC	CSVSDRANGYTF
TRBV30	-	-	TRBJ2-1	TGTGCCTGGAGTGTACGACGGGGCTACAATGAGCAGTTCTTC	CAWSVRRGYNEQFF
TRBV29-1	-	-	TRBJ1-1	TGCAGCGGATGGGGGGACTCACGTGAAGCTTTCTTT	CSGWGDSREAFF
TRBV6-5	TRBD1	-	TRBJ1-1	TGTGCCAGCAGCTCTACAGGGGGCACTGAAGCTTTCTTT	CASSSTGGTEAFF
TRBV7-3	-	-	TRBJ1-1	TGTGCCAGCAGCTTATCGACAGGAACGGAAGCTTTCTTT	CASSLSTGTEAFF
TRBV7-2	-	once	TRBJ1-4	TGTGCCAGCAGCTCCTCCGGGGTTCGTAGGGAAAAACTGTTTTTT	CASSSSGVRREKLFF
TRBV4-1	-	-	TRBJ2-7	TGCGCCAGCAGCCATCCCAAAGCAGGGGGGAACGAGCAGTACTTC	CASSHPKAGGNEQYF
TRBV9	-	-	TRBJ2-5	TGTGCCAGCAGCGTTTCCCAGGTATACCAAGAGACCCAGTACTTC	CASSVSQVYQETQYF
TRBV7-3	-	-	TRBJ2-5	TGTGCCAGCAGCCCAGACCCGGGGTCAGAGACCCAGTACTTC	CASSPDPGSETQYF
TRBV6-1	TRBD2	-	TRBJ2-3	TGTGCCAGCAGTGAAGCGAAGGGTTGGGCGGGGGCAGATACGCAGTATTTT	CASSEAKGWAGADTQYF
TRBV6-5	-	-	TRBJ2-7	TGTGCCAGCAGTTACGCTTATAGCGGCGAGCAGTACTTC	CASSYAYSGEQYF
TRBV2	TRBD1	-	TRBJ1-5	TGTGCCAGCAACACCCGGACAGGGGTCCATCAGCCCCAGCATTTT	CASNTRTGVHQPQHF
TRBV21-1	-	-	TRBJ2-7	TGTGCCAGCAGCAAAGAGGTTAGCGGGCAACGACGAGGCTACGAGCAGTACTTC	CASSKEVSGQRRGYEQYF
TRBV6-6	TRBD2	-	TRBJ2-1	TGTGCCAGCAGTCTGACTAGCGGGATTGAGCAGTTCTTC	CASSLTSGIEQFF
TRBV7-8	-	-	TRBJ1-1	TGTGCCAGCAGCTTAACACAGGAAGCTTTCTTT	CASSLTQEAFF
TRBV10-3	TRBD1	-	TRBJ1-2	TGTGCCATCAGTGGGCAGGGGGTAGGCTATGGCTACACCTTC	CAISGQGVGYGYTF
TRBV5-4	-	-	TRBJ1-3	TGTGCCAGCAGCTTGGGGGGGGTCGGCTCTGGAAACACCATATATTTT	CASSLGGVGSGNTIYF
TRBV2	TRBD2	-	TRBJ2-1	TGTGCCAGCACTGACGGACTAGCGGGGAACTACAATGAGCAGTTCTTC	CASTDGLAGNYNEQFF
TRBV7-2	TRBD2	-	TRBJ2-5	TGTGCCAGCAGCGGGAGCGGGAGGGCCAGTGAGACCCAGTACTTC	CASSGSGRASETQYF
TRBV27	-	once	TRBJ2-3	TGTGCCAGCAGTCCCTCCCCGGGGACTAGCACAGATACGCAGTATTTT	CASSPSPGTSTDTQYF
TRBV15	-	-	TRBJ2-2	TGTGCCACCAGCAGTATGGCTAGCGACACCGGGGAGCTGTTTTTT	CATSSMASDTGELFF
TRBV21-1	-	-	TRBJ2-5	TGTGCCAGCAGCAAAACTGGAGAGACCCAGTACTTC	CASSKTGETQYF
TRBV28	TRBD1	-	TRBJ2-2	TGTGCCAGCAGTTTATCCAGGGGGCTAACCGGGGGCGGGGAGCTGTTTTTT	CASSLSRGLTGGGELFF
TRBV2	TRBD1	-	TRBJ1-2	TGTGCCAGCAGAGACAGGGGGGGTGTTGGCTATGGCTACACCTTC	CASRDRGGVGYGYTF
TRBV6-5	-	-	TRBJ1-4	TGTGCCAGCAGAAGGACGGGAGGTGAAAAACTGTTTTTT	CASRRTGGEKLFF
TRBV11-2	-	-	TRBJ2-3	TGTGCCAGCAGCTTAGGGAGTGGACTTACGCAGTATTTT	CASSLGSGLTQYF
TRBV2	TRBD1	few	TRBJ1-3	TGTGCCAGCCGGGACAGAACCTCTGGAAACACCATATATTTT	CASRDRTSGNTIYF
TRBV7-3	-	-	TRBJ1-1	TGTGCCAGCAGCCTACAGGGTTACACTGAAGCTTTCTTT	CASSLQGYTEAFF
TRBV19	TRBD2	-	TRBJ2-3	TGTGCCAGTAGTTTTTTAGGGACTACTACAAGCACAGATACGCAGTATTTT	CASSFLGTTTSTDTQYF
TRBV4-1	-	-	TRBJ2-5	TGCGCCAGCAGCCAATTTGAGCGGGAGACCCAGTACTTC	CASSQFERETQYF
TRBV5-4	-	-	TRBJ1-5	TGTGCCAGCAGTTTTGACGGGGATCAGCCCCAGCATTTT	CASSFDGDQPQHF
TRBV4-2	-	few	TRBJ2-5	TGTGCCAGCGGAGGAAGCGGGCCCCAAGAGACCCAGTACTTC	CASGGSGPQETQYF
TRBV19	-	-	TRBJ1-2	TGTGCCAGTAGTATAGGGGCAGCCTATGGCTACACCTTC	CASSIGAAYGYTF
TRBV5-1	-	few	TRBJ1-2	TGCGCCAGCAGCTCCGGGACACCGTATGGCTACACCTTC	CASSSGTPYGYTF
TRBV18	-	-	TRBJ1-1	TGTGCCAGCTCACCAACGGACAGAGACACTGAAGCTTTCTTT	CASSPTDRDTEAFF
TRBV6-1	TRBD2	-	TRBJ2-1	TGTGCCAGCAGTGAACGCGCTAGCGGGAGGATTGAGCAGTTCTTC	CASSERASGRIEQFF
TRBV10-3	-	-	TRBJ2-7	TGTGCCATCAGTGTTAACTCCTACGAGCAGTACTTC	CAISVNSYEQYF
TRBV6-5	TRBD2	-	TRBJ2-2	TGTGCCAGCAGTTACTCGGGCGGGGGGGCCGGGGAGCTGTTTTTT	CASSYSGGGAGELFF
TRBV7-3	-	-	TRBJ2-2	TGTGCCAGCAGCTTAGTCAGGGCGGTCGGGGAGCTGTTTTTT	CASSLVRAVGELFF
TRBV6-1	-	-	TRBJ1-2	TGTGCCAGCAGTGAAAAGGGAGTCTATGGCTACACCTTC	CASSEKGVYGYTF
TRBV4-1	TRBD2	-	TRBJ2-3	TGCGCCAGCAGCCTAGCGGGAGCGACAGATACGCAGTATTTT	CASSLAGATDTQYF
TRBV5-6	TRBD2	-	TRBJ2-5	TGTGCCAGCAGCTTGTGGGCGGGGGTACAAGAGACCCAGTACTTC	CASSLWAGVQETQYF
TRBV6-5	-	once	TRBJ2-1	TGTGCCAGCAAGCTCGACGGGTGGAATGAGCAGTTCTTC	CASKLDGWNEQFF
TRBV6-5	TRBD1	-	TRBJ1-4	TGTGCCAGCAGGGTGACAGGGGGCATTGAAAAACTGTTTTTT	CASRVTGGIEKLFF
TRBV7-2	-	few	TRBJ2-7	TGTGCCAGCAGCTTAGTCGGTAGCGGAACCGAGCAGTACTTC	CASSLVGSGTEQYF
TRBV12-5	-	-	TRBJ1-1	TGTGCTACTAACCGAGGGGGGAACACTGAAGCTTTCTTT	CATNRGGNTEAFF
TRBV11-3	-	-	TRBJ2-7	TGTGCCAGCAGCTTAGGCGGGGAGGCCTACGAGCAGTACTTC	CASSLGGEAYEQYF
TRBV18	TRBD1	once	TRBJ1-1	TGTGCCAGCTCACCAAGGGGACAGCTGAACACTGAAGCTTTCTTT	CASSPRGQLNTEAFF
TRBV6-5	-	-	TRBJ2-2	TGTGCCAGCAGCTCCCCCACTGGGCTGGAGCTGTTTTTT	CASSSPTGLELFF
TRBV10-3	TRBD1	-	TRBJ1-5	TGTGCCATCAGTGCCGGGACAGGAGGCAATCAGCCCCAGCATTTT	CAISAGTGGNQPQHF
TRBV6-1	-	few	TRBJ1-2	TGTGCCAGCATCCTAGCGAATGTCCCCTATGGCTACACCTTC	CASILANVPYGYTF
TRBV15	-	-	TRBJ1-1	TGTGCCACCAGCACCAGGGGTCGAACTGAAGCTTTCTTT	CATSTRGRTEAFF
TRBV7-9	-	large	TRBJ2-1	TGTGCCAGCAGCGTTAGCCTCGGCAATGAGCAGTTCTTC	CASSVSLGNEQFF